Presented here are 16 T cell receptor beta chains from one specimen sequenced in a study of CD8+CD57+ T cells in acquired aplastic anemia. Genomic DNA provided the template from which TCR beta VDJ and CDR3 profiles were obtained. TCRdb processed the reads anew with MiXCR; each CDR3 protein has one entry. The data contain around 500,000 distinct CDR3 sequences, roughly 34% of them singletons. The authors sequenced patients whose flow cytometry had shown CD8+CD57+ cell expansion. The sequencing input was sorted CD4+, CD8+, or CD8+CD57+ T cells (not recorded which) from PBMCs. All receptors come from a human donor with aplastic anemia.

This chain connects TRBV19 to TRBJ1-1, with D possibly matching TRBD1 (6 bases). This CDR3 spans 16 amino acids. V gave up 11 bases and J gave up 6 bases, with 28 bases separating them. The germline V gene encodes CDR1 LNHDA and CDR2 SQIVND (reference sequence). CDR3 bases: TGTGCCTGGGACCCTGGGCTTAACAGGGAAGGCTCTGAAGCTTTCTTT. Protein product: CAWDPGLNREGSEAFF.

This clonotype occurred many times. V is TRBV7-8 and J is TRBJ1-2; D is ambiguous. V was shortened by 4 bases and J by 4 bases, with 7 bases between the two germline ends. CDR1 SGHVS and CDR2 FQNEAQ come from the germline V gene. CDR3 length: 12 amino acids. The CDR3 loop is CASSSDRYGYTF. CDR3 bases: TGTGCCAGCAGCTCAGACCGCTATGGCTACACCTTC.

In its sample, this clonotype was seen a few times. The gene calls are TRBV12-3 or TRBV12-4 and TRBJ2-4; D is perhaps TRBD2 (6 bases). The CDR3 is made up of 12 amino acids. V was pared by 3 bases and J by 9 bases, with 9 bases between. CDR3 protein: CASSFRRAIQYF. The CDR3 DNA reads TGTGCCAGCAGTTTTCGGAGGGCCATTCAGTACTTC.

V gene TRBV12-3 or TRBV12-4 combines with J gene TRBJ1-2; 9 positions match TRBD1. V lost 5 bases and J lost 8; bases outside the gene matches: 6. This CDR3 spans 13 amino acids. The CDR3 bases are TGTGCCAGCAGTGGGACAGGGAGAGGGGGCTACACCTTC. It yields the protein CASSGTGRGGYTF.

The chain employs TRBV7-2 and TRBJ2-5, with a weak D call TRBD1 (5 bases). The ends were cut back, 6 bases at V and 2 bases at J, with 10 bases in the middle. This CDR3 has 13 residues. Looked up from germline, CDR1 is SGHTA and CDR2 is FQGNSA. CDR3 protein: CASRTGLQETQYF. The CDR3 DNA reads TGTGCCAGCAGAACAGGCCTACAAGAGACCCAGTACTTC. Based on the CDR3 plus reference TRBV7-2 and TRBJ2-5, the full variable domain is GAGVSQSPSNKVTEKGKDVELRCDPISGHTALYWYRQSLGQGLEFLIYFQGNSAPDKSGLPSDRFSAERTGGSVSTLTIQRTQQEDSAVYLCASRTGLQETQYFGPGTRLLVL.

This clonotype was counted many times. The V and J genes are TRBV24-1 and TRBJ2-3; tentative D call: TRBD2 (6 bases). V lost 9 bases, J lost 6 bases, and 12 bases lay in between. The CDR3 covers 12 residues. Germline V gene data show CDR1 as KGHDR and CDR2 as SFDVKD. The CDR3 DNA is TGTGCCACCCCGGGGGTGGCCGATACGCAGTATTTT. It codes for CATPGVADTQYF.

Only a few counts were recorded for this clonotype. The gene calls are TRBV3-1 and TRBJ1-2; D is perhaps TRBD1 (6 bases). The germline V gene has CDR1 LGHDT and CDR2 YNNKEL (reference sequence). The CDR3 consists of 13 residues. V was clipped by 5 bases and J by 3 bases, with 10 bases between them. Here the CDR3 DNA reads TGTGCCAGCAGCATGGGACACGACTATGGCTACACCTTC. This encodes CASSMGHDYGYTF.

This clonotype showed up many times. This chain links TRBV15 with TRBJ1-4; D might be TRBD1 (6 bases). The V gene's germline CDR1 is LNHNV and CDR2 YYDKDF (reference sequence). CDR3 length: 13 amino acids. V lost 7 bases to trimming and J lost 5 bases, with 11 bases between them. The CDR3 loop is CATMDRRNEKLFF. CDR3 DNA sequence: TGTGCCACCATGGACAGAAGAAATGAAAAACTGTTTTTT.

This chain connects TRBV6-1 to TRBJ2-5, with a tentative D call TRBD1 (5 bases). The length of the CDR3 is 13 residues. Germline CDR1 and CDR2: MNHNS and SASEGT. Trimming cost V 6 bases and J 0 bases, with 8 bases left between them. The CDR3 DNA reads TGTGCCAGCAGGGCAGGGTACCAAGAGACCCAGTACTTC. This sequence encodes CASRAGYQETQYF.

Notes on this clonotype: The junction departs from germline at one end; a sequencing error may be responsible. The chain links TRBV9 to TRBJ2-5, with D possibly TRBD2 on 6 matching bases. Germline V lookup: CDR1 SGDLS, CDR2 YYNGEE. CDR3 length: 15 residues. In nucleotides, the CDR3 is TGTGCCGGCAGCGTAGCTACGGGGGTTCAAGAGACCCAGTACTTC. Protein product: CAGSVATGVQETQYF.

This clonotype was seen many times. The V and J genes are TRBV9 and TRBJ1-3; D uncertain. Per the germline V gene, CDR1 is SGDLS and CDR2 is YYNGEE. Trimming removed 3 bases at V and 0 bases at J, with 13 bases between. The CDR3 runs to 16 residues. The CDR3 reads CASSAGDGGSGNTIYF. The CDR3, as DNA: TGTGCCAGCAGCGCAGGAGATGGAGGCTCTGGAAACACCATATATTTT.

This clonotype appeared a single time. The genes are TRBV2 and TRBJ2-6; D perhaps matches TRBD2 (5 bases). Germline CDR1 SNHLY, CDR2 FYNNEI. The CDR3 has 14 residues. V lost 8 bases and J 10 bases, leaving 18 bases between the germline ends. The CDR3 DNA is TGTGCCAGCCGTACCCGTCAGGAGGTTAACGTCCTGACTTTC. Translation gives CASRTRQEVNVLTF. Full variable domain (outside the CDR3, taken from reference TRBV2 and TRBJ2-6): EPEVTQTPSHQVTQMGQEVILRCVPISNHLYFYWYRQILGQKVEFLVSFYNNEISEKSEIFDDQFSVERPDGSNFTLKIRSTKLEDSAMYFCASRTRQEVNVLTFGAGSRLTVL.

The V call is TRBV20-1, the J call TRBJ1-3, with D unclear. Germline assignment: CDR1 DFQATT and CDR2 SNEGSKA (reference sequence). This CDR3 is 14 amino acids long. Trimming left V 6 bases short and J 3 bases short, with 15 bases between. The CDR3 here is CSATGPRDGNTIYF. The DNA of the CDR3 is TGCAGTGCAACCGGACCGAGAGATGGAAACACCATATATTTT.

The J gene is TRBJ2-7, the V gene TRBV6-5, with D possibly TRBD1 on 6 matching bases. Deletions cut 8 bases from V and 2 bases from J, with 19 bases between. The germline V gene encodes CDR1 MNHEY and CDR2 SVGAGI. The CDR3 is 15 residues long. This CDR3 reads CASRRSGTPPYEQYF. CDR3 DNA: TGTGCCAGCCGGAGAAGTGGGACACCCCCCTACGAGCAGTACTTC.

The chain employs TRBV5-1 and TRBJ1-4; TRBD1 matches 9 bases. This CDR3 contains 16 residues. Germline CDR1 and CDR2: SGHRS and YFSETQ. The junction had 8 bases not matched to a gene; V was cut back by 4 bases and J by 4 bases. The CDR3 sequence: CASSRGWTGVNEKLFF. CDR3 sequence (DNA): TGCGCCAGCAGCCGAGGGTGGACAGGGGTTAATGAAAAACTGTTTTTT.

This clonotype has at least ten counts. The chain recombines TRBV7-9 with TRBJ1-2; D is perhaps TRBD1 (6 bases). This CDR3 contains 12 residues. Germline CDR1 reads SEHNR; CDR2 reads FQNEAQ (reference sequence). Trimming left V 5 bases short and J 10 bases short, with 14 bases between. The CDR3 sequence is CASSPQGQDYTF. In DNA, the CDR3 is TGTGCCAGCAGCCCCCAGGGACAAGACTACACCTTC. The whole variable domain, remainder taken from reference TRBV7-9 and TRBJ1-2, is DTGVSQNPRHKITKRGQNVTFRCDPISEHNRLYWYRQTLGQGPEFLTYFQNEAQLEKSRLLSDRFSAERPKGSFSTLEIQRTEQGDSAMYLCASSPQGQDYTFGSGTRLTVV.